This T cell receptor beta chain is from a study of blood T cell repertoires in COVID-19. The overall study: Both acute and convalescent COVID-19 samples were obtained from the United States, Italy and Spain. Sample material is recorded as cDNA or gDNA derived from T cells, B-cell-depleted T cells, or PBMCs.

CDR1 is LNHDA, CDR2 SQIVND, per germline (reference sequence). The CDR3 sequence is 14 residues long. Details on this clone: Compared with germline, one end of the junction differs, possibly owing to a read error.

Assay used: immunoSEQ multiplex PCR; TCRdb lists only in-frame clones, some missing. This sample has more than 250,000 clones, with about nine tenths found just once. This clonotype originated in a woman aged 30 to 39 with COVID-19, enrolled during active disease. The specimen sequenced was peripheral blood. V usage is TRBV19 and J usage is TRBJ1-1, with TRBD1 identical over 8 bases. The CDR3 is CASSNGRGRTEAFF. As DNA, the CDR3 is TGTGCCAGCAGTAATGGCAGGGGGCGGACTGAAGCTTTCTTT.